A selection of T cell receptor beta chains follows, all from one sample in a study of shared clonotypes between healthy human individuals. Produced via immunoSEQ multiplex PCR; TCRdb's table is partial and in-frame only. The sample carries about 680,000 clones, roughly 94% recorded once. What was sequenced was naive CD8+ T cells sorted from blood. The source of these receptors is a young man in good health. CDR3s include the opening cysteine and the closing phenylalanine or tryptophan. A D gene is named only where the DNA matches it firmly. The size of a clone is reported for some rows only, either as once, few or many, or as a class for expanded clones.

j_call,d_call,v_call,clone_size,cdr3_length,cdr3_nt,cdr3_aa
TRBJ1-5,.,TRBV7-6,.,17,TGTGCCAGCAGCCCCTCTTCCGCAGGGGAAGTGTTTCAGCCCCAGCATTTT,CASSPSSAGEVFQPQHF
TRBJ2-2,.,TRBV18,.,12,TGTGCCAGCCCGTCGGCGGCCGGGGAGCTGTTTTTT,CASPSAAGELFF
TRBJ1-1,.,TRBV27,.,16,TGTGCCAGCAGTCTCCTAGCCCCGGGACTTAACACTGAAGCTTTCTTT,CASSLLAPGLNTEAFF
TRBJ2-7,.,TRBV12-1,.,16,TGTGCCAGCAGTTCCCAGGAGGTGGGCGGGAAGTACGAGCAGTACTTC,CASSSQEVGGKYEQYF
TRBJ2-7,TRBD1,TRBV4-1,.,16,TGCGCCAGCAGCCAAGCACCGGGACAGAACTACTACGAGCAGTACTTC,CASSQAPGQNYYEQYF
TRBJ2-2,TRBD1,TRBV5-6,.,17,TGTGCCAGCAGCCCGCTGGGCGGGACAGGGGGGTCCGGGGAGCTGTTTTTT,CASSPLGGTGGSGELFF
TRBJ1-5,.,TRBV28,.,14,TGTGCCAGCAGTCCCCAACCGAGAGTACAGCCCCAGCATTTT,CASSPQPRVQPQHF
TRBJ2-1,.,TRBV5-8,.,16,TGTGCCAGCAGCTCTCCAGAGGCAGGGACCTACAATGAGCAGTTCTTC,CASSSPEAGTYNEQFF
TRBJ2-7,.,TRBV5-5,.,15,TGTGCCAGCGGAGCCCTAGGACCCGGTACCTACGAGCAGTACTTC,CASGALGPGTYEQYF
TRBJ1-4,.,TRBV28,.,22,TGTGCCAGCAGCGGGGTCCCCGGGACGGAAGGTCGGAAACATGCAACTAATGAAAAACTGTTTTTT,CASSGVPGTEGRKHATNEKLFF
TRBJ2-2,.,TRBV6-1,.,13,TGTGCCAGCAGTGAAGAGGGGGCCGGGGAGCTGTTTTTT,CASSEEGAGELFF
TRBJ2-3,TRBD2,TRBV6-6,.,16,TGTGCCAGCACCACCGGACTAGCGGGAGGAGGGGATACGCAGTATTTT,CASTTGLAGGGDTQYF
TRBJ2-1,TRBD2,TRBV7-3,.,14,TGTGCCAGCAGCTTAGCGGGAGGGAGTAATGAGCAGTTCTTC,CASSLAGGSNEQFF
TRBJ2-5,.,TRBV10-1,.,15,TGCGCCAGCAGTGCCCGGAGCCTGAACCAAGAGACCCAGTACTTC,CASSARSLNQETQYF
TRBJ2-1,.,TRBV27,.,14,TGTGCCAGCAGCCCCAACGGCCCCTACAATGAGCAGTTCTTC,CASSPNGPYNEQFF
TRBJ2-6,.,TRBV6-4,few,13,TGTGCCAGCAGAATGCGACAGGGAGGCGTCCTGACTTTC,CASRMRQGGVLTF
TRBJ2-3,.,TRBV5-4,.,11,TGTGCCAGCAGCCTTACAGATACGCAGTATTTT,CASSLTDTQYF
TRBJ2-7,TRBD1,TRBV28,.,15,TGTGCCAGCAGTGCAGGGGGCTACCTAACCTACGAGCAGTACTTC,CASSAGGYLTYEQYF
TRBJ1-1,.,TRBV13,.,15,TGTGCCAGCAGCTTAGGGGTAGGACGGGGCACTGAAGCTTTCTTT,CASSLGVGRGTEAFF
TRBJ2-7,TRBD1,TRBV6-1,.,14,TGTGCCAGCAGTGGGACAGGGGGCCTCGACGAGCAGTACTTC,CASSGTGGLDEQYF
TRBJ2-7,.,TRBV10-3,.,13,TGTGCCATCAGTGAGTCGCAGTCCTACGAGCAGTACTTC,CAISESQSYEQYF
TRBJ2-3,TRBD1,TRBV7-2,.,17,TGTGCCAGCATCCCCATCTCCGGGACAGGGACACTAAATACGCAGTATTTT,CASIPISGTGTLNTQYF
TRBJ2-7,TRBD2,TRBV7-9,.,15,TGTGCCAGCAGCCCATCTAGCGGGGGAACCTACGAGCAGTACTTC,CASSPSSGGTYEQYF
TRBJ2-2,.,TRBV27,.,13,TGTGCCAGCAGTTTTCGCGAAACCGGGGAGCTGTTTTTT,CASSFRETGELFF
TRBJ2-7,TRBD2,TRBV4-2,.,16,TGTGCCAGCAGCCAGCAGACTAGCGGGAGCTCCTACGAGCAGTACTTC,CASSQQTSGSSYEQYF